Described below is a single T cell receptor beta chain sequence and its context. This CDR3 spans 13 amino acids. The V and J ends lost 6 bases and 7 bases respectively, with 15 bases between them. Germline CDR1 reads MNHEY; CDR2 reads SVGAGI. The source of the sample is a study of blood T cell repertoires in COVID-19. Some clones are missing from TCRdb's copy, which holds only in-frame ones; the method was immunoSEQ multiplex PCR. Of approximately 280,000 clones in the sample, around nine tenths were seen once. All recovered Cohort 3 donors got two negative PCRs, got clearance, or saw symptom resolution.

The chain couples TRBV6-5 to TRBJ2-5, with D possibly being TRBD2 (6 bases). Sequencing input: PBMCs or T cells enriched from blood (not recorded which). The receptor was isolated from a woman in her sixties or seventies who had recovered from COVID-19. This CDR3 reads CASRYGSSGTQYF. CDR3 bases: TGTGCCAGCAGATACGGGAGCTCGGGGACCCAGTACTTC.